Listed here are 16 T cell receptor beta chains from one sample, sequenced in a study of CD8+ T cells in alopecia areata. RNA extraction was followed by reverse transcription into cDNA, which acted as the sequencing template. TCRdb's table, derived via immunoSEQ multiplex PCR, lists solely in-frame clones and lacks some. Here the sample spans approximately 200,000 clones, 58% being singletons. Treatment given: oral pan-JAK inhibitor, 5-10 mg twice daily. The material sequenced was CD4+ T cells sorted from blood, taken at week 24, from a patient treated with tofacitinib. These receptor sequences come from a human donor with alopecia areata.

This chain links TRBV5-6 with TRBJ1-5; TRBD1 aligns across 8 bases. CDR3 length: 15 residues. The germline V gene encodes CDR1 SGHDT and CDR2 YYEEEE. With 3 bases clipped from V and 6 bases from J, the junction kept 8 bases outside the gene matches. This CDR3 reads CASSSLQGEGQPQHF. DNA for the CDR3: TGTGCCAGCAGCTCCTTACAGGGGGAAGGTCAGCCCCAGCATTTT.

This chain connects TRBV6-5 to TRBJ1-4; D might be TRBD1 (5 bases). The germline CDR1 and CDR2 sequences are MNHEY and SVGAGI. The CDR3 covers 14 residues. V lost 6 bases and J 7 bases, leaving 15 bases between the germline ends. CDR3: CASSQDGTGEKLFF. The CDR3 bases are TGTGCCAGCAGCCAGGACGGGACGGGTGAAAAACTGTTTTTT.

J is TRBJ1-2 and V is TRBV28, with D possibly matching TRBD1 (5 bases). CDR1 and CDR2 (germline): MDHEN, SYDVKM. This CDR3 contains 14 residues. The V and J ends lost 4 bases and 9 bases respectively, with 18 bases between them. CDR3 loop: CASSSQGLARSYTF. In DNA, the CDR3 is TGTGCCAGCAGTTCCCAGGGCCTCGCCCGGAGCTACACCTTC.

About this clone itself: A junction end diverges from the germline sequence, so it may reflect a read error. V gene TRBV7-8 combines with J gene TRBJ2-5, with D possibly being TRBD1 (5 bases). Germline CDR1 reads SGHVS; CDR2 reads FQNEAQ. The CDR3 loop spans 14 amino acids. The CDR3 DNA follows: TGTGCCAGCAGCTTACTACAGGATCAAGATACCCAGTACTTC. It translates to CASSLLQDQDTQYF. The whole variable domain, filled in from reference TRBV7-8 and TRBJ2-5, reads GAGVSQSPRYKVAKRGQDVALRCDPISGHVSLFWYQQALGQGPEFLTYFQNEAQLDKSGLPSDRFFAERPEGSVSTLKIQRTQQEDSAVYLCASSLLQDQDTQYFGPGTRLLVL.

The V gene is TRBV18, the J gene TRBJ2-7, with D unclear. The germline V and J ends were trimmed by 2 bases and 5 bases, with 7 bases remaining between them. This CDR3 is 12 amino acids long. Germline CDR1 is KGHSH and CDR2 is LQKENI. CDR3 coding DNA: TGTGCCAGCTCACCAGTACGGCACGAGCAGTACTTC. It translates to CASSPVRHEQYF.

The rearrangement joins TRBV28 to TRBJ2-7; no clear D gene. V dropped 7 bases and J dropped 4 bases, with 8 bases sitting between them. The germline V gene encodes CDR1 MDHEN and CDR2 SYDVKM. This CDR3 spans 11 amino acids. This chain's CDR3 is CASTRGYEQYF. The CDR3 bases are TGTGCCAGCACCCGTGGGTACGAGCAGTACTTC.

This clone was picked up a small number of times. The rearrangement links TRBV5-1 to TRBJ2-7; TRBD1 aligns across 8 bases. Germline values: CDR1 SGHRS, CDR2 YFSETQ. CDR3 length: 14 residues. With 0 bases clipped from V and 3 bases from J, the junction kept 2 bases outside the gene matches. The CDR3 region has the DNA TGCGCCAGCAGCTTGGGGACAGGGATCTACGAGCAGTACTTC. It codes for CASSLGTGIYEQYF.

The chain links TRBV4-3 to TRBJ2-5; 8 nucleotides line up with TRBD1. Unmatched junction bases numbered 12, after V lost 1 base and J lost 5 bases. The CDR3 loop spans 17 amino acids. Germline V CDR1 and CDR2: LGHNA, YSLEER. CDR3 amino acids: CASSQVYGRGQWETQYF. As DNA, the CDR3 is TGCGCCAGCAGCCAAGTTTATGGCAGGGGGCAATGGGAGACCCAGTACTTC.

This rearrangement joins TRBV29-1 to TRBJ2-4, with TRBD2 matching 10 bases. The CDR3 has 13 amino acids. Per germline, CDR1 SQVTM and CDR2 ANQGSEA. The J segment lost 8 bases and the V segment lost 3 bases, leaving 4 bases of the junction unmatched. CDR3 nucleotide sequence: TGCAGCGTTGAGTCTAGCGGGAGTGACATTCAGTACTTC. Its translation is CSVESSGSDIQYF.

J is TRBJ1-5 and V is TRBV7-2, with TRBD1 as a possible D gene (5 bases). The CDR3 has 16 amino acids. Deletions cut 1 base from V and 0 bases from J, with 10 bases between. CDR1 and CDR2 from the germline V gene are SGHTA and FQGNSA. CDR3 residues: CASSLVGGNSNQPQHF. DNA of the CDR3: TGTGCCAGCAGCTTAGTCGGGGGAAATAGCAATCAGCCCCAGCATTTT.

In its sample, this clone was seen once. The rearrangement uses TRBV7-8 and TRBJ1-5; D not resolved. CDR1 and CDR2 (germline): SGHVS, FQNEAQ. The ends were cut back, 1 base at V and 6 bases at J, with 7 bases in the middle. CDR3 length: 13 residues. The CDR3: CASSLDKAQPQHF. The CDR3 nucleotides are TGTGCCAGCAGCTTAGATAAGGCTCAGCCCCAGCATTTT.

This chain connects TRBV5-4 to TRBJ2-7; D is undetermined. Germline V CDR1 and CDR2: SGHNT, YYREEE (reference sequence). This CDR3 is 14 amino acids long. Trimming shortened V by 1 base and J by 5 bases, and 13 bases separated the two germline ends. CDR3 sequence: CASSLSVGTDEQYF. The CDR3 DNA reads as TGTGCCAGCAGCTTGTCGGTCGGTACGGACGAGCAGTACTTC.

Only a few counts were recorded for this clone. The V and J genes are TRBV15 and TRBJ1-5; D remains unclear. Trimming cost V 0 bases and J 12 bases, with 12 bases left between them. Per germline, CDR1 LNHNV and CDR2 YYDKDF (reference sequence). The CDR3 loop spans 13 amino acids. The CDR3 DNA is TGTGCCACCAGCAGAGATAAGAACGCCCACCAGCATTTT. This translates into CATSRDKNAHQHF.

To note about this clone: Distinct nucleotide sequences in the sample also encode this CDR3. V is TRBV27 and J is TRBJ1-1; no clear D gene. CDR1 and CDR2 from the germline V gene are MNHEY and SMNVEV (reference sequence). V was pared by 4 bases and J by 5 bases, with 5 bases between. This CDR3 spans 11 amino acids. CDR3 sequence (DNA): TGTGCCAGCAGTTCCCGGACTGAAGCTTTCTTT. Translation: CASSSRTEAFF.

The V and J genes are TRBV29-1 and TRBJ1-1, with D hard to call. The CDR3 is 12 amino acids. CDR1 SQVTM and CDR2 ANQGSEA come from the germline V gene. With 3 bases removed from V and 5 bases from J, the gap between germline ends came to 10 bases. The CDR3 DNA sequence: TGCAGCGTTGACGAGTTTGGGACTGAAGCTTTCTTT. Its protein product is CSVDEFGTEAFF.

The chain is built from TRBV15 and TRBJ1-2, with TRBD1 as a possible D gene (5 bases). Germline CDR1 and CDR2: LNHNV and YYDKDF (reference sequence). There are 13 residues in the CDR3. V dropped 7 bases and J dropped 4 bases, with 13 bases sitting between them. CDR3 DNA: TGTGCCACCAATAGGCTGGGGGGCTATGGCTACACCTTC. Protein sequence: CATNRLGGYGYTF.